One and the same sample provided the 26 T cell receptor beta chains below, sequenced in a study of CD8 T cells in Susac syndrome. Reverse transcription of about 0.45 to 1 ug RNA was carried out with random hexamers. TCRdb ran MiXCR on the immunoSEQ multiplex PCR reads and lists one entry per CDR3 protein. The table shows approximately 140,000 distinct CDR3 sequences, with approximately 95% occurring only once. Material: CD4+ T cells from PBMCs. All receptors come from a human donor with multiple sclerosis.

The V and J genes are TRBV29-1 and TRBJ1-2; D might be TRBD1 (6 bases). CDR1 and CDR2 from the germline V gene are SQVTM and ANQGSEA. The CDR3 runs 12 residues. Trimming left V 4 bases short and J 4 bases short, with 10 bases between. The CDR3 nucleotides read TGCAGCGTTGTCGGGGGCCTCTATGGCTACACCTTC. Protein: CSVVGGLYGYTF.

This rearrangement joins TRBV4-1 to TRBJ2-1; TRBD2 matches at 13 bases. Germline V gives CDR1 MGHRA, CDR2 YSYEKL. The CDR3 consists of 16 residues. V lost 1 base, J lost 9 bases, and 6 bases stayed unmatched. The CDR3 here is CASSQAGTSGVVEQFF. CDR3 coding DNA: TGCGCCAGCAGCCAAGCCGGGACTAGCGGGGTAGTTGAGCAGTTCTTC.

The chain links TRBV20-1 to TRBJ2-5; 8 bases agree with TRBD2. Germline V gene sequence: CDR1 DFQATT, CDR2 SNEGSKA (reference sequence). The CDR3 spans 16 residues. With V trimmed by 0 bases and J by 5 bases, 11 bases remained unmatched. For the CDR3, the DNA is TGCAGTGCTAGAGATATACTAGCGGCCCCGGTTGAGACCCAGTACTTC. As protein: CSARDILAAPVETQYF.

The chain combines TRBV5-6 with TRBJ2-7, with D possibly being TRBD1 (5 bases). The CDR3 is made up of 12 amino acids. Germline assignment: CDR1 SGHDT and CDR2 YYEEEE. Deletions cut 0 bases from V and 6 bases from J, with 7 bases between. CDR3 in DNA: TGTGCCAGCAGCTTGGGGCAGGGCGAGCAGTACTTC. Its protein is CASSLGQGEQYF.

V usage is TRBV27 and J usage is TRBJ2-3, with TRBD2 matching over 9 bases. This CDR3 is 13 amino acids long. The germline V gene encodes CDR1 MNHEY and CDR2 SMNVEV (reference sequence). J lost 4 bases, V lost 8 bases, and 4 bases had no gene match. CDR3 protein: CASWGGRADTQYF. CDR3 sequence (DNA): TGTGCCAGCTGGGGCGGGAGGGCAGATACGCAGTATTTT.

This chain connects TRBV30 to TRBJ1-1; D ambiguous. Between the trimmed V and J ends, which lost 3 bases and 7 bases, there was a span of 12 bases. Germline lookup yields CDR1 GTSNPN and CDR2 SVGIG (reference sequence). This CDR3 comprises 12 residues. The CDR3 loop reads CAWRSQLGEAFF. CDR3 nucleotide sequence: TGTGCCTGGAGATCACAGTTGGGTGAAGCTTTCTTT.

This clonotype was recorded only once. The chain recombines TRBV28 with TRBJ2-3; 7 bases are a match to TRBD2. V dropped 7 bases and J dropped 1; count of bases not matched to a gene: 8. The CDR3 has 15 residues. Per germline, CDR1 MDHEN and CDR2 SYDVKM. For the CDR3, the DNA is TGTGCCAGCATCTCGGGAGGCCGAGGCACAGATACGCAGTATTTT. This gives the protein CASISGGRGTDTQYF.

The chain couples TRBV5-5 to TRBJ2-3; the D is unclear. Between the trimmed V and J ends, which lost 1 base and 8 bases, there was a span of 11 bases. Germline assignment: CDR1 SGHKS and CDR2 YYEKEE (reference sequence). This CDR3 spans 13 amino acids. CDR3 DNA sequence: TGTGCCAGCAGCTTGAGAAGGGATAGTACGCAGTATTTT. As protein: CASSLRRDSTQYF.

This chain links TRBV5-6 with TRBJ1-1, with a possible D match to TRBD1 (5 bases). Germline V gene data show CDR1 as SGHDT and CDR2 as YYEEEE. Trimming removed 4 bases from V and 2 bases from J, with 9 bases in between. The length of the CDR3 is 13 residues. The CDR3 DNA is TGTGCCAGCAGCACCGACAGCAACACTGAAGCTTTCTTT. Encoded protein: CASSTDSNTEAFF.

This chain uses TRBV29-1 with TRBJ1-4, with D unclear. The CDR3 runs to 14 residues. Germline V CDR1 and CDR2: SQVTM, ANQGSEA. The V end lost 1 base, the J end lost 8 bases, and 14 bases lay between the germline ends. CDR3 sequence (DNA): TGCAGCGTTGAAGGTCTAGAGGTGGGGGAAAAACTGTTTTTT. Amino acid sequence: CSVEGLEVGEKLFF.

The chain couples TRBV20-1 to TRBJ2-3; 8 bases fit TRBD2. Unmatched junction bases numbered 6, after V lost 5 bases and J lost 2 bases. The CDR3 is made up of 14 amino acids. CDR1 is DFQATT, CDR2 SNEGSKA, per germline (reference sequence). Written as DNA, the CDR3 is TGCAGTGCTCAAGCGGGGGCCCACACAGATACGCAGTATTTT. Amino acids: CSAQAGAHTDTQYF.

The CDR3 nucleotides are TGTGCCATCAGTGAGAGTAGGCGGGAGACCTACAATGAGCAGTTCTTC. Translation gives CAISESRRETYNEQFF. The chain couples TRBV10-3 to TRBJ2-1, with 7 bases matching TRBD2. Germline lookup yields CDR1 ENHRY and CDR2 SYGVKD. This CDR3 comprises 16 residues. V lost 2 bases and J lost 2; bases outside the gene matches: 6.

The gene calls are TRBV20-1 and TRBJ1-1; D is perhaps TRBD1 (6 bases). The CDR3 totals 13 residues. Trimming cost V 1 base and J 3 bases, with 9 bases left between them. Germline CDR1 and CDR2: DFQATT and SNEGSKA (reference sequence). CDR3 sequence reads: CSARVGADTEAFF. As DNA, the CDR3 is TGCAGTGCTAGAGTGGGGGCGGACACTGAAGCTTTCTTT.

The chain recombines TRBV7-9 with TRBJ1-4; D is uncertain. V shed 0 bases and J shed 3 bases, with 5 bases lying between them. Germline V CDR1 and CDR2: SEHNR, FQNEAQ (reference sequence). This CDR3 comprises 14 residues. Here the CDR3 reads CASSLAAANEKLFF. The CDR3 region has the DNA TGTGCCAGCAGCTTAGCGGCCGCTAATGAAAAACTGTTTTTT. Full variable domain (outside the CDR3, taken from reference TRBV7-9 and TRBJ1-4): DTGVSQNPRHKITKRGQNVTFRCDPISEHNRLYWYRQTLGQGPEFLTYFQNEAQLEKSRLLSDRFSAERPKGSFSTLEIQRTEQGDSAMYLCASSLAAANEKLFFGSGTQLSVL.

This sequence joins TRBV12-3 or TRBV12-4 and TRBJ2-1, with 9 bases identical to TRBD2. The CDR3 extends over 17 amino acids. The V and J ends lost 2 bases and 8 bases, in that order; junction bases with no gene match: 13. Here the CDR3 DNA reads TGTGCCAGCAGTTTACGGCCAGCGGGGGGCAGGGGGGATGAGCAGTTCTTC. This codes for CASSLRPAGGRGDEQFF.

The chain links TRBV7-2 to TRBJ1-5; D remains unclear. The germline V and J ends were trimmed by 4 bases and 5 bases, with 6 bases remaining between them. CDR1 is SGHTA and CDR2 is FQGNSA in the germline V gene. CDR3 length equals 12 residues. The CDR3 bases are TGTGCCAGCAGCTCCGGCTATCAGCCCCAGCATTTT. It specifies CASSSGYQPQHF.

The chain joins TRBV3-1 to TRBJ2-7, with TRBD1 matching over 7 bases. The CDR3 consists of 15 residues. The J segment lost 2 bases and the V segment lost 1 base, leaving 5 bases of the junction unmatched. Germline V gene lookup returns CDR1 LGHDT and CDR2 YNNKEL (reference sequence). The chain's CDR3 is CASSQAGGVAYEQYF. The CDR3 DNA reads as TGTGCCAGCAGCCAAGCAGGGGGAGTAGCCTACGAGCAGTACTTC.

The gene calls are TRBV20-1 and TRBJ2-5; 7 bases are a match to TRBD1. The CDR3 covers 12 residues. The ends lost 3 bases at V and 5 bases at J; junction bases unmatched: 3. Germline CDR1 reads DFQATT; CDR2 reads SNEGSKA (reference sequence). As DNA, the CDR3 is TGCAGTGCTAGCGAACAGGGGGAGACCCAGTACTTC. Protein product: CSASEQGETQYF.

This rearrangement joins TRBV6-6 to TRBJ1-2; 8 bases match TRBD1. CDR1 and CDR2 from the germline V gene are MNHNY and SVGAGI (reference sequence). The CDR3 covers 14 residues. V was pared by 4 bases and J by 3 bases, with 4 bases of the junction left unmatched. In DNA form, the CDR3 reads TGTGCCAGCAGTTCGACGACAGGGGACTATGGCTACACCTTC. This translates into CASSSTTGDYGYTF.

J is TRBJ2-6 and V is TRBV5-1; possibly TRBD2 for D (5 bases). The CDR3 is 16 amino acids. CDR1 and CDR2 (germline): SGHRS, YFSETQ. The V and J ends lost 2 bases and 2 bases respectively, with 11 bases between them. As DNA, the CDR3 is TGCGCCAGCAGCTTCGACCCCGGGGCTGGGGCCAACGTCCTGACTTTC. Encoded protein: CASSFDPGAGANVLTF. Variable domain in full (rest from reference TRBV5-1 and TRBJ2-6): KAGVTQTPRYLIKTRGQQVTLSCSPISGHRSVSWYQQTPGQGLQFLFEYFSETQRNKGNFPGRFSGRQFSNSRSEMNVSTLELGDSALYLCASSFDPGAGANVLTFGAGSRLTVL.

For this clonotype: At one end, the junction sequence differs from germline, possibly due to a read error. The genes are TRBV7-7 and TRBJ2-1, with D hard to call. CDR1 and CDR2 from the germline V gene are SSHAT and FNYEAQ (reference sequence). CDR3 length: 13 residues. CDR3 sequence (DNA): TGTGCTAGCAGCTTTGGCTATCTCAATGAGCAGTTCTTC. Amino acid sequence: CASSFGYLNEQFF.

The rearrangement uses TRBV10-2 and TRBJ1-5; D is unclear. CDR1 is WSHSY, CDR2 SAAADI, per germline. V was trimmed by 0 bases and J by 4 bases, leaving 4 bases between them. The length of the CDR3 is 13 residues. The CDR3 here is CASSESWNQPQHF. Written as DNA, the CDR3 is TGCGCCAGCAGTGAGTCGTGGAATCAGCCCCAGCATTTT.

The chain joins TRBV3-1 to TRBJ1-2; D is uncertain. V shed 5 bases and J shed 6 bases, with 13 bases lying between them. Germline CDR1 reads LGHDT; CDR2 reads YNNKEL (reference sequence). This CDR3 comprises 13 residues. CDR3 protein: CASSEGRAHGYTF. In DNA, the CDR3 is TGTGCCAGCAGCGAAGGCCGCGCCCATGGCTACACCTTC.

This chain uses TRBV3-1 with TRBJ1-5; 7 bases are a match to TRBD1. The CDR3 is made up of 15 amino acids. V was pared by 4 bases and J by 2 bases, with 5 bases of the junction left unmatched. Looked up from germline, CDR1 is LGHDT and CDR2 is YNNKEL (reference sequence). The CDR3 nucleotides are TGTGCCAGCAGCCCCAACGGACAGGGCAATCAGCCCCAGCATTTT. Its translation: CASSPNGQGNQPQHF.

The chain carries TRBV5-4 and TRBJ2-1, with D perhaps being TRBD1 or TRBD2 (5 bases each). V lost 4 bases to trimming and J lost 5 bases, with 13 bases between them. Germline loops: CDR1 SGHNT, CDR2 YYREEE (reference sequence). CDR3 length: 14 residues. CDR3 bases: TGTGCCAGCAGCGCCTCGAGAGGGGACAATGAGCAGTTCTTC. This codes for CASSASRGDNEQFF.

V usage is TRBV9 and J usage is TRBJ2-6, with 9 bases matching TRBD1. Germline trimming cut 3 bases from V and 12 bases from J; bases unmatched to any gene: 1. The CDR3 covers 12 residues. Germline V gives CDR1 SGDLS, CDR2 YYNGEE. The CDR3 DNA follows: TGTGCCAGCAGCGGGGACAGGGTCGTCCTGACTTTC. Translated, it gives CASSGDRVVLTF.